The 28 T cell receptor beta chains below were found in one sample sequenced in a study of glioma-infiltrating T cells (dated by TCRdb to 2016 to 2017). Sequencing was carried out with an Illumina MiSeq. The iRepertoire nested amplicon-rescue multiplex PCR (arm-PCR) platform was used to amplify TCR alpha and beta CDR3 regions from RNA. TCRdb itself trimmed the public reads at Q25 with fastp, ran MiXCR and retained productive beta chains. Every CDR3 protein is listed once, alongside the most common genes and DNA of its rows. The sample table lists under 150,000 distinct CDR3 sequences, about 22% of them with a count of one. The ten largest account for 27% of the sample. The material sequenced was glioma tissue, nonneoplastic brain tissue, or PBMCs (not recorded which). All receptors derive from a human donor with low-grade glioma or glioblastoma, undergoing nonglioma brain surgery, or in good health (not recorded which).

This chain connects TRBV7-8 to TRBJ2-3; TRBD1 agrees at 9 bases. V lost 6 bases and J lost 6; bases outside the gene matches: 10. Germline V CDR1 and CDR2: SGHVS, FQNEAQ. The CDR3 is 15 residues long. Here the CDR3 reads CASRETGGAVDTQYF. CDR3 nucleotide sequence: TGTGCCAGCAGAGAGACAGGGGGAGCGGTGGATACGCAGTATTTT.

The table lists this clonotype with a few counts. The V and J genes are TRBV28 and TRBJ2-7; maybe TRBD1 (6 bases). Deletions cut 3 bases from V and 2 bases from J, with 11 bases between. This CDR3 is 14 amino acids long. Germline CDR1 reads MDHEN; CDR2 reads SYDVKM. The CDR3 DNA sequence: TGTGCCAGCAGTTTGAGGGGGTACCCCTACGAGCAGTACGTC. It is translated as CASSLRGYPYEQYV.

In its sample, this clonotype was seen a few times. The gene calls are TRBV7-2 and TRBJ2-1; 8 bases match TRBD2. The junction had 8 bases not matched to a gene; V was cut back by 5 bases and J by 8 bases. This CDR3 region has 14 residues. CDR1 is SGHTA and CDR2 is FQGNSA in the germline V gene. CDR3 loop: CASSLSGGRDEQFF. CDR3 nucleotide sequence: TGTGCCAGCAGCCTCAGCGGGGGCCGGGATGAGCAGTTCTTC.

In DNA, the CDR3 is TGTGCCAGCAGTTACTCGCGGGACCGCAATGAGCAGTTCTTC. It yields the protein CASSYSRDRNEQFF. The rearrangement joins TRBV6-6 to TRBJ2-1, with D perhaps TRBD2 (6 bases). Per germline, CDR1 MNHNY and CDR2 SVGAGI (reference sequence). The CDR3 length is 14 residues. The V end was cut by 0 bases, the J end by 6 bases, with 9 bases between.

V gene TRBV12-5 combines with J gene TRBJ2-3; D ambiguous. This CDR3 has 13 amino acids. The V and J ends lost 1 base and 0 bases respectively, with 2 bases between them. Per germline, CDR1 LGHNT and CDR2 FRNRAP. The CDR3 nucleotides read TGTGCTAGTGGTTTGGACAGCACAGATACGCAGTATTTT. Translating it yields CASGLDSTDTQYF.

The rearrangement links TRBV20-1 to TRBJ2-7; a weak D match, TRBD2 (6 bases). From germline, CDR1 is DFQATT and CDR2 SNEGSKA (reference sequence). The CDR3 runs to 13 residues. V was clipped by 3 bases and J by 0 bases, with 9 bases between them. CDR3 sequence reads: CSASSGSSYEQYV. The CDR3 DNA reads TGCAGTGCTAGCTCCGGGAGCTCCTACGAGCAGTACGTC.

To note about this clonotype: This may be a read error, as it is one base from a much larger clone. The chain carries TRBV6-2 or TRBV6-3 and TRBJ1-2, with a weak D call TRBD1 (5 bases). CDR3 size: 13 residues. CDR1 and CDR2 (germline): MNHEY, SVGEGT. DNA for the CDR3: TGTGCCAGCAGTTGGGACGGAAACTATGGCTACAACTTC. Protein: CASSWDGNYGYNF.

The chain has TRBV14 and TRBJ2-2, with D unclear. Between the trimmed V and J ends, which lost 4 bases and 2 bases, there was a span of 20 bases. The CDR3 has 18 residues. From germline, CDR1 is SGHDN and CDR2 FVKESK. CDR3 sequence: CASSRSRHPGLNTGELFF. Here the CDR3 DNA reads TGTGCCAGCAGCCGAAGTCGGCACCCGGGTCTTAACACCGGGGAGCTGTTTTTT.

This clonotype has more than one count but fewer than ten. J is TRBJ1-2 and V is TRBV12-3 or TRBV12-4; 9 bases map to TRBD1. This CDR3 region has 15 residues. Losses at the gene ends were 5 bases for V and 4 bases for J; bases not matched to a gene: 8. CDR3 bases: TGTGCCAGCAGTCCTCGGACAGGGGTCGTCTATGGCTACACCTTC. It codes for CASSPRTGVVYGYTF.

This clonotype occurred a few times. The rearrangement joins TRBV7-9 to TRBJ1-5; TRBD1 matches 7 bases. Germline trimming cut 5 bases from V and 2 bases from J; bases unmatched to any gene: 9. In germline, CDR1 is SEHNR, CDR2 FQNEAQ (reference sequence). This CDR3 region has 16 residues. CDR3 protein: CASSPTWTGGNQPQHF. CDR3 bases: TGTGCCAGCAGCCCGACCTGGACAGGCGGCAATCAGCCCCAGCATTTT.

This clonotype has a count of ten or more. V is TRBV15 and J is TRBJ2-7, with TRBD1 identical over 8 bases. V shed 0 bases, J shed 2 bases, and the junction held 3 bases outside the gene matches. Germline V CDR1 and CDR2: LNHNV, YYDKDF (reference sequence). The CDR3 loop spans 15 amino acids. The CDR3 is CATSRDTGGTYEQYV. The CDR3 nucleotides read TGTGCCACCAGCAGAGACACAGGGGGAACCTACGAGCAGTACGTC.

At least ten counts were recorded for this clonotype. The chain carries TRBV6-2 or TRBV6-3 and TRBJ1-1, with a possible D match to TRBD1 (6 bases). The germline V gene has CDR1 MNHEY and CDR2 SVGEGT. The CDR3 sequence is 13 residues long. Trimming shortened V by 2 bases and J by 10 bases, and 14 bases separated the two germline ends. DNA of the CDR3: TGTGCCAGCAGTTACGGGGGCCTCAACCGAGCTTTCTTT. Its translation: CASSYGGLNRAFF.

This clonotype was counted between two and nine times. The chain couples TRBV10-3 to TRBJ2-1, with 8 bases identical to TRBD1. V dropped 3 bases and J dropped 13; count of bases not matched to a gene: 5. This CDR3 is 12 amino acids long. Germline values: CDR1 ENHRY, CDR2 SYGVKD. The CDR3 sequence: CAISEAGGLQFF. In nucleotides, the CDR3 is TGTGCCATCAGTGAAGCAGGGGGCCTCCAGTTCTTC.

At least ten counts were recorded for this clonotype. V and J are TRBV6-1 and TRBJ1-2, with D hard to call. CDR1 is MNHNS and CDR2 is SASEGT in the germline V gene. Trimming shortened V by 7 bases and J by 4 bases, and 19 bases separated the two germline ends. The length of the CDR3 is 15 residues. CDR3 in amino acids: CASISGGGEAYGYTF. DNA for the CDR3: TGTGCCAGCATTTCGGGAGGAGGAGAGGCCTATGGCTACACCTTC.

In its sample, this clonotype was seen a few times. This chain joins TRBV2 and TRBJ1-1, with 8 bases lining up with TRBD1. V lost 6 bases and J lost 3; bases outside the gene matches: 3. The CDR3 runs to 13 residues. Germline V gene lookup returns CDR1 SNHLY and CDR2 FYNNEI. The CDR3 coding sequence is TGTGCCAGCAGCGAGGACAGGGACACTGAAGCTTTCTTT. Protein sequence: CASSEDRDTEAFF.

Notes on this clonotype: A much larger clonotype is one base distant, so this may be a read error. The conserved phenylalanine or tryptophan is not found at the CDR3 terminus, so this likely reflects a read error. V and J are TRBV7-9 and TRBJ2-3; the match to TRBD2 covers 9 bases. The CDR3 contains 16 residues. CDR1 and CDR2 (germline): SEHNR, FQNEAQ (reference sequence). V was pared by 4 bases and J by 5 bases, with 10 bases of the junction left unmatched. CDR3 nucleotide sequence: TGTGCCAGCAGCTCAAAGCGGGGGGCCCAGGTAGATACGCAGTATCTT. Amino acids: CASSSKRGAQVDTQYL.

This clonotype has just one count. This clone may be a read error of a much larger clone one base away. V gene TRBV24-1 combines with J gene TRBJ2-3; D gene unclear. The CDR3 contains 13 residues. Germline V CDR1 and CDR2: KGHDR, SFDVKD. V was shortened by 10 bases and J by 6 bases, with 16 bases between the two germline ends. The CDR3 sequence is CATQDYQIDTQYF. The CDR3 DNA reads TGTGCCACGCAGGATTATCAGATCGATACGCAGTATTTT.

V usage is TRBV30 and J usage is TRBJ1-1; 7 bases fit TRBD1. V trimming: 7 bases; J trimming: 1 base; junction bases outside the gene matches: 3. CDR3 length: 12 residues. The germline V gene has CDR1 GTSNPN and CDR2 SVGIG (reference sequence). CDR3 protein: CALQGQNTEAFF. The CDR3 DNA is TGTGCCTTACAGGGGCAGAACACTGAAGCTTTCTTT.

This clonotype was picked up many times. The chain has TRBV28 and TRBJ2-7; D possibly uses TRBD1 or TRBD2 (5 bases each). The germline V gene encodes CDR1 MDHEN and CDR2 SYDVKM. V was shortened by 6 bases and J by 7 bases, with 10 bases between the two germline ends. This CDR3 spans 11 amino acids. DNA of the CDR3: TGTGCCAGCAGCCCTGGGGGAGAGCAGTACGTC. It translates to CASSPGGEQYV.

The chain uses TRBV5-1 and TRBJ1-2; TRBD1 matches 7 bases. The CDR3 runs 15 residues. V trimming: 0 bases; J trimming: 3 bases; junction bases outside the gene matches: 5. Germline V gene lookup returns CDR1 SGHRS and CDR2 YFSETQ. CDR3 region: CASSLVTGVDYGYTF. The DNA of the CDR3 is TGCGCCAGCAGCTTGGTTACAGGGGTGGACTATGGCTACACCTTC.

This clonotype was seen repeatedly, ten times or more. V and J are TRBV27 and TRBJ2-3, with 7 bases fitting TRBD1. CDR3 length: 16 amino acids. With 3 bases clipped from V and 1 base from J, the junction kept 7 bases outside the gene matches. Germline V CDR1 and CDR2: MNHEY, SMNVEV (reference sequence). CDR3 amino acids: CASSFRVGQGTDTQYF. CDR3 sequence (DNA): TGTGCCAGCAGTTTTCGGGTTGGACAGGGCACAGATACGCAGTATTTT.

Comments on this clonotype: At one end, the junction sequence differs from germline, possibly due to a read error. DNA for the CDR3: TGTGCCAGCTCCCCACGGACACAGAACACTGAAGCTTTCTTT. Translation: CASSPRTQNTEAFF. This chain joins TRBV18 and TRBJ1-1, with D tentatively TRBD1 (5 bases). The V gene's germline CDR1 is KGHSH and CDR2 LQKENI. The CDR3 loop spans 14 amino acids.

The sample holds a few counts of this clonotype. The chain joins TRBV20-1 to TRBJ1-5; a weak D match, TRBD1 (6 bases). Trimming left V 4 bases short and J 7 bases short, with 26 bases between. The length of the CDR3 is 17 residues. Germline V gives CDR1 DFQATT, CDR2 SNEGSKA (reference sequence). In nucleotides, the CDR3 is TGCAGTGCTATTGTCCAGTCGGGGGGCGCAAAACGGCAGCCCCAGCATTTT. Protein sequence: CSAIVQSGGAKRQPQHF.

The V call is TRBV20-1, the J call TRBJ2-5; TRBD2 agrees at 10 bases. The CDR3 loop spans 16 amino acids. V was pared by 3 bases and J by 10 bases, with 17 bases of the junction left unmatched. The germline V gene has CDR1 DFQATT and CDR2 SNEGSKA (reference sequence). CDR3 nucleotide sequence: TGCAGTGCTAGGGAGTGGACTAGCGGCGCCCAATTTGGCCAGTACTTC. Translating it yields CSAREWTSGAQFGQYF.

The chain joins TRBV5-1 to TRBJ1-2; D not certain. This CDR3 spans 12 amino acids. Germline V gene data show CDR1 as SGHRS and CDR2 as YFSETQ. Deletions cut 1 base from V and 8 bases from J, with 9 bases between. The CDR3 sequence is CASSLTGKGYTF. CDR3 DNA: TGCGCCAGCAGCTTGACCGGGAAGGGCTACACCTTC.

This clonotype was observed a few times. The V call is TRBV7-8, the J call TRBJ2-5; TRBD2 agrees at 10 bases. CDR3 length equals 15 residues. Trimming cost V 1 base and J 2 bases; bases outside gene matches: 1. Germline V gene sequence: CDR1 SGHVS, CDR2 FQNEAQ. The CDR3 coding sequence is TGTGCCAGCAGCTTAGGAGCGGGGGGGCAAGAGACCCAGTACTTC. This codes for CASSLGAGGQETQYF.

CDR3 loop: CASSGQGAYEQYV. CDR3 sequence (DNA): TGTGCCAGCAGCGGACAGGGGGCCTACGAGCAGTACGTC. The rearrangement joins TRBV28 to TRBJ2-7; 10 bases map to TRBD1. This CDR3 has 13 amino acids. CDR1 is MDHEN and CDR2 is SYDVKM in the germline V gene. V gave up 6 bases and J gave up 2 bases; unmatched junction bases: 1.

This chain joins TRBV2 and TRBJ1-4; TRBD1 aligns across 8 bases. Germline-derived CDR1 and CDR2 are SNHLY and FYNNEI. This CDR3 contains 14 residues. J was trimmed by 5 bases and V by 10 bases; bases with no gene match: 9. CDR3 sequence reads: CAIRGDRTNEKLFF. CDR3 sequence (DNA): TGTGCCATCAGGGGGGACAGGACCAATGAAAAACTGTTTTTT.